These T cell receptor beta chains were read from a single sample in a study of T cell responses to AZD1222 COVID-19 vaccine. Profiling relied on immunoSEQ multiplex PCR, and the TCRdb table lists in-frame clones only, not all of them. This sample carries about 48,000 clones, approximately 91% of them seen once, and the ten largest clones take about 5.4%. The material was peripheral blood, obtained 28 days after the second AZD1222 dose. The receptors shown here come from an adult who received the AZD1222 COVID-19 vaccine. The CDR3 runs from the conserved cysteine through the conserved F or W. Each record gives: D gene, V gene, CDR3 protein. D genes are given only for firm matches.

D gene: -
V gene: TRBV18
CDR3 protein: CASSPSELPYGIQYF

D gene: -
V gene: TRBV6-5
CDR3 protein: CASSYSPTGNTIYF

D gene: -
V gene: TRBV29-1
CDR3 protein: CSVNLAADTQYF

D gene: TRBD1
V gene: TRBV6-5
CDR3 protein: CASSDRGPMNTEAFF

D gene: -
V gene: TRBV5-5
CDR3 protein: CASSFGSPPPTETQYF

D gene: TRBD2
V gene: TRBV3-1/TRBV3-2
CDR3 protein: CASIQSGSYEQYF

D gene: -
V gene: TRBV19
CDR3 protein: CASWRTQGTGELFF

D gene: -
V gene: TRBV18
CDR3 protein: CASSPSTDTQYF

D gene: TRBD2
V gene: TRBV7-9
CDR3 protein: CASSLGLAGPYEQYF

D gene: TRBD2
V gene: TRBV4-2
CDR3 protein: CASSQELADSYEQYF

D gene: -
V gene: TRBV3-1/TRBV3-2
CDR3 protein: CASSQVPGELFF

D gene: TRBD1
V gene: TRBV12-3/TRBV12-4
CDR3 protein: CASSQGEYGYTF

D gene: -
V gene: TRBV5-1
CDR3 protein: CASSPTEGNTIYF

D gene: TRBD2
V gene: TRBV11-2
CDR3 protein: CASSSPGLASETQYF

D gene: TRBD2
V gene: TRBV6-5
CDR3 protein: CASSGLATEETQYF

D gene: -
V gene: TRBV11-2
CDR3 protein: CASSLRIQGEGYTF

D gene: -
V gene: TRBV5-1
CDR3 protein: CASSLGEPGTEAFF

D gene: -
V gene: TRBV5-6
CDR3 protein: CASSLATYNEQYF

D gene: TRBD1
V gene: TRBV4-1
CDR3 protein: CASSLSTGGESPLHF

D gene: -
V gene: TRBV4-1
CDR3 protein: CASSQDRRGNYGYTF

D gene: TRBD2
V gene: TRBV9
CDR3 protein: CASSSAGGTDTQYF

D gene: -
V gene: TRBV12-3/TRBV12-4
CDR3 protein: CASSLRGNQPQHF

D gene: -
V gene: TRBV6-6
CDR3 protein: CASKTGDTQYF

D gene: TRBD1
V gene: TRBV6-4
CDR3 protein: CASSPQTGEGAGELFF

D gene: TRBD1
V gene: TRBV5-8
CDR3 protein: CASSLDRGVMNTEAFF

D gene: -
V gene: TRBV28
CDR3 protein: CASSTDVDKNIQYF

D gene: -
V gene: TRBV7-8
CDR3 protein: CASSPEHPYMNTEAFF